The 15 T cell receptor beta chains listed next were all sequenced from one sample in a study of spatial heterogeneity in lung cancer. Each CDR3 protein is one row after TCRdb ran MiXCR on the 5' RACE reads. The table has about 50,000 distinct CDR3 sequences, approximately 7.6% seen once; the top ten hold about an eighth. Documented time point: sample taken at primary tumor resection. Material for sequencing was whole RNA from tumor, nontumor lung or frozen PBMC, left unsorted. The sample consisted of PBMCs, taken at surgery. These receptors were collected from a female donor with early-stage non-small cell lung cancer.

This clonotype was found many times. V gene TRBV27 combines with J gene TRBJ2-1; TRBD1 is a possible D gene (6 bases). CDR3 length equals 14 residues. Germline CDR1 MNHEY, CDR2 SMNVEV (reference sequence). The V end was cut by 5 bases, the J end by 3 bases, with 11 bases between. The CDR3 loop reads CASSEGVLYNEQFF. The DNA for the CDR3 is TGTGCCAGCAGTGAGGGGGTCCTCTACAATGAGCAGTTCTTC.

For the CDR3, the DNA is TGTGCCAGCAGTTTACACCCCCTCGGCTTTAGCTCCTACAATGAGCAGTTCTTC. Amino acid sequence: CASSLHPLGFSSYNEQFF. The rearrangement joins TRBV12-3 or TRBV12-4 to TRBJ2-1, with D uncertain. Trimming pared 2 bases from V and 0 bases from J, leaving 17 bases between. The CDR3 length is 18 residues.

This clonotype was counted many times. V gene TRBV6-2 or TRBV6-3 combines with J gene TRBJ2-4; TRBD1 matches 7 bases. CDR1 is MNHEY, CDR2 SVGEGT, per germline. This CDR3 is built from 18 residues. Trimming removed 0 bases from V and 0 bases from J; junction bases left unmatched: 8. The DNA of the CDR3 is TGTGCCAGCAGTTACTCGAGGGGGCAGGTACTAGCCAAAAACATTCAGTACTTC. Translated, it gives CASSYSRGQVLAKNIQYF.

This clonotype came up a few times. This sequence joins TRBV5-5 and TRBJ1-1; no reliable D call. Looked up from germline, CDR1 is SGHKS and CDR2 is YYEKEE (reference sequence). Trimming shortened V by 2 bases and J by 4 bases, and 9 bases separated the two germline ends. The CDR3 runs 13 residues. The CDR3 reads CASSFGSGTEAFF. The CDR3 nucleotides read TGTGCCAGCAGCTTTGGGTCGGGCACTGAAGCTTTCTTT.

CDR3 DNA: TGTGCCAGCAGCCAAGATGCGTTCGGGGTTGTACAGGGAGGTGATTCACCCCTCCACTTT. It is translated as CASSQDAFGVVQGGDSPLHF. The rearrangement uses TRBV3-1 and TRBJ1-6, with D maybe TRBD1 (6 bases). The germline V gene has CDR1 LGHDT and CDR2 YNNKEL (reference sequence). Trimming took 0 bases from V and 8 from J, leaving 26 bases between them. There are 20 residues in the CDR3.

The chain employs TRBV20-1 and TRBJ2-3; D unclear. The CDR3 covers 13 residues. Germline loops: CDR1 DFQATT, CDR2 SNEGSKA (reference sequence). Trimming removed 5 bases from V and 0 bases from J, with 9 bases in between. The CDR3 region has the DNA TGCAGTGCTTTAGGGCCCAGCACAGATACGCAGTATTTT. Its translation: CSALGPSTDTQYF.

This clonotype was detected a few times. A read error may explain this, as a much larger clone is one base away. CDR3 sequence reads: CSVRLAANTQYF. CDR3 coding DNA: TGCAGTGTCAGACTAGCTGCGAATACGCAGTATTTT. The rearrangement joins TRBV20-1 to TRBJ2-3; 7 nucleotides match TRBD2. Germline CDR1 DFQATT, CDR2 SNEGSKA (reference sequence). The V and J ends lost 7 bases and 7 bases, in that order; junction bases with no gene match: 8. The CDR3 has 12 residues.

This clonotype showed up just a few times. This chain joins TRBV6-2 or TRBV6-3 and TRBJ2-7; perhaps D is TRBD1 or TRBD2 (6 bases each). CDR1 is MNHEY and CDR2 is SVGEGT in the germline V gene. The CDR3 spans 14 residues. V was trimmed by 4 bases and J by 6 bases, leaving 16 bases between them. CDR3 region: CASSSAGDFPEQYF. The CDR3 DNA reads TGTGCCAGCAGTTCGGCAGGGGACTTCCCCGAGCAGTACTTC.

With regard to this clonotype: Since no conserved phenylalanine or tryptophan closes the CDR3, a read error is the likely cause. The chain carries TRBV27 and TRBJ2-1; a weak D match, TRBD2 (6 bases). CDR1 is MNHEY and CDR2 is SMNVEV in the germline V gene (reference sequence). This CDR3 has 14 amino acids. V was trimmed by 4 bases and J by 10 bases, leaving 17 bases between them. The CDR3 loop is CASSSPGLPREQFS. The CDR3 DNA is TGTGCCAGCAGTTCTCCGGGACTCCCCCGGGAGCAGTTCTCC.

The table lists this clonotype with many counts. This rearrangement joins TRBV3-1 to TRBJ1-5, with TRBD1 matching over 7 bases. This CDR3 comprises 14 residues. The V and J ends lost 2 bases and 9 bases, in that order; junction bases with no gene match: 7. Looked up from germline, CDR1 is LGHDT and CDR2 is YNNKEL (reference sequence). This CDR3 reads CASSQSGTARPQHF. The CDR3 nucleotides are TGTGCCAGCAGCCAATCCGGGACAGCTCGGCCCCAGCATTTT.

This clonotype was found many times. The chain combines TRBV20-1 with TRBJ2-3; 8 bases fit TRBD2. J lost 6 bases, V lost 3 bases, and 11 bases had no gene match. This CDR3 comprises 15 residues. Germline values: CDR1 DFQATT, CDR2 SNEGSKA (reference sequence). The CDR3 sequence is CSASDDGGAVDTQYF. In DNA, the CDR3 is TGCAGTGCTAGTGATGACGGGGGGGCCGTTGATACGCAGTATTTT.

V usage is TRBV6-5 and J usage is TRBJ1-2; TRBD1 matches at 8 bases. Trimming at V came to 6 bases and at J to 6 bases, leaving 6 bases not matched to a gene. The CDR3 is 13 amino acids. In germline, CDR1 is MNHEY, CDR2 SVGAGI. The CDR3, as DNA: TGTGCCAGCAGCGGGCAGGGGGCGAATGGCTACACCTTC. Residues: CASSGQGANGYTF.

This clonotype was detected only a few times. This chain joins TRBV5-1 and TRBJ2-5; 9 bases fit TRBD2. The trim removed 4 bases at V and 5 bases at J, leaving 6 bases unmatched. Per germline, CDR1 SGHRS and CDR2 YFSETQ. The CDR3 loop spans 14 amino acids. The CDR3 sequence: CASSQGTSRETQYF. The DNA for the CDR3 is TGCGCCAGCAGCCAGGGGACTAGCCGGGAGACCCAGTACTTC. The full variable domain, with the rest looked up from reference TRBV5-1 and TRBJ2-5, is KAGVTQTPRYLIKTRGQQVTLSCSPISGHRSVSWYQQTPGQGLQFLFEYFSETQRNKGNFPGRFSGRQFSNSRSEMNVSTLELGDSALYLCASSQGTSRETQYFGPGTRLLVL.

This clonotype has a handful of counts. The rearrangement links TRBV7-4 to TRBJ2-1, with D perhaps matching TRBD2 (7 bases). Trimming left V 2 bases short and J 6 bases short, with 17 bases between. CDR1 and CDR2 from the germline V gene are SGHVT and SQSDAQ. The CDR3 is made up of 16 amino acids. The CDR3 sequence: CASSLQGGGYFNEQFF. CDR3 bases: TGTGCCAGCAGCTTACAGGGAGGGGGGTACTTCAATGAGCAGTTCTTC.

The chain combines TRBV29-1 with TRBJ2-3, with D tentatively TRBD1 (6 bases). Trimming pared 6 bases from V and 3 bases from J, leaving 19 bases between. CDR3 length: 15 amino acids. The germline V gene encodes CDR1 SQVTM and CDR2 ANQGSEA. The CDR3 reads CSVIIETGYTDTQYF. The CDR3 region has the DNA TGCAGCGTGATCATTGAGACAGGCTATACAGATACGCAGTATTTT.